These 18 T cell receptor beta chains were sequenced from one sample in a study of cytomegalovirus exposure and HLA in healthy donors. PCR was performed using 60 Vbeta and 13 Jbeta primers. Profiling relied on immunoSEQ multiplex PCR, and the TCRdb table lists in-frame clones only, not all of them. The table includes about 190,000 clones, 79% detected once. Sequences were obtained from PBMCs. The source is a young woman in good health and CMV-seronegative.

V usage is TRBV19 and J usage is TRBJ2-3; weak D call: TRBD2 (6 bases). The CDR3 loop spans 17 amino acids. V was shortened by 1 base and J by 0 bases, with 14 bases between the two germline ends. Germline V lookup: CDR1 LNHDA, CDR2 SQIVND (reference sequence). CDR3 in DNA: TGTGCCAGTAGTATAGTTCGTCGGGAGTTGAGCACAGATACGCAGTATTTT. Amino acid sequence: CASSIVRRELSTDTQYF. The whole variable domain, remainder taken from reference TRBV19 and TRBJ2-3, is DGGITQSPKYLFRKEGQNVTLSCEQNLNHDAMYWYRQDPGQGLRLIYYSQIVNDFQKGDIAEGYSVSREKKESFPLTVTSAQKNPTAFYLCASSIVRRELSTDTQYFGPGTRLTVL.

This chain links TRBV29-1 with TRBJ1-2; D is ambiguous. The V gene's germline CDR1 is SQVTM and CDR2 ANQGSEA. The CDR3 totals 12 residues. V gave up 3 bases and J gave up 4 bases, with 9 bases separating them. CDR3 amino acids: CSVEISVYGYTF. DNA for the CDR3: TGCAGCGTTGAGATTAGTGTCTATGGCTACACCTTC.

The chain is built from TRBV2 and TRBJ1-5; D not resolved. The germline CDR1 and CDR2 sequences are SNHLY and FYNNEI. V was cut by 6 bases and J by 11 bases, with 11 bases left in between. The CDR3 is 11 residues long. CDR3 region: CASSGLVSQHF. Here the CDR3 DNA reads TGTGCCAGCAGCGGACTCGTATCCCAGCATTTT.

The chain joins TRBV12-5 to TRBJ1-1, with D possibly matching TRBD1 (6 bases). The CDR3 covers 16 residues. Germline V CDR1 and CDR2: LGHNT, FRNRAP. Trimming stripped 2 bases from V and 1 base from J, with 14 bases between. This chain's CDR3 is CASGLPEDSWNTEAFF. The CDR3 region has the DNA TGTGCTAGTGGTTTGCCTGAGGACAGCTGGAACACTGAAGCTTTCTTT.

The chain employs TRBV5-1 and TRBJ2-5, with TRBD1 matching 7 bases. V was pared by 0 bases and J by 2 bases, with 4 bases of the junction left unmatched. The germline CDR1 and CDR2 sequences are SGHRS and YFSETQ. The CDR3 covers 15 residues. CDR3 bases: TGCGCCAGCAGCTTGGATCCGGGACAGCAAGAGACCCAGTACTTC. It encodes CASSLDPGQQETQYF.

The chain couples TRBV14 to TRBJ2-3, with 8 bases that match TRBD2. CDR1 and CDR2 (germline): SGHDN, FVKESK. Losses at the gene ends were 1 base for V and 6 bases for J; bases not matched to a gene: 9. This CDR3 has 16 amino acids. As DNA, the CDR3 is TGTGCCAGCAGCCAAGGGGGAGCGGGAGTTCAGGATACGCAGTATTTT. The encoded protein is CASSQGGAGVQDTQYF.

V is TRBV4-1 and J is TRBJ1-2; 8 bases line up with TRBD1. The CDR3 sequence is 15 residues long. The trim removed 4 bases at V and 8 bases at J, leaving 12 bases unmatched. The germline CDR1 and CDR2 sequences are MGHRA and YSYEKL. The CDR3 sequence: CASSRGTGQATGYTF. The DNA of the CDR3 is TGCGCCAGCAGCCGTGGAACGGGACAGGCAACGGGCTACACCTTC.

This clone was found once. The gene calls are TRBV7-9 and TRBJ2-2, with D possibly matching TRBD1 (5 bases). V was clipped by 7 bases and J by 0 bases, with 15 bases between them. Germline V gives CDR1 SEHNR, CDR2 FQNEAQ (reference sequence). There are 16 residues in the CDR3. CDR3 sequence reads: CASTTRAGSNTGELFF. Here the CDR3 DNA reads TGTGCCAGCACCACCAGGGCAGGGTCGAACACCGGGGAGCTGTTTTTT.

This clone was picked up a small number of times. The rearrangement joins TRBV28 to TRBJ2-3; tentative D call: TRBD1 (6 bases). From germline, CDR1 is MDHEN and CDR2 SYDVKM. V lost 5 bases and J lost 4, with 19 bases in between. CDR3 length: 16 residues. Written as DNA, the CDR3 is TGTGCCAGCAGTCCCACGGCAGGGGATATTGCAGATACGCAGTATTTT. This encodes CASSPTAGDIADTQYF.

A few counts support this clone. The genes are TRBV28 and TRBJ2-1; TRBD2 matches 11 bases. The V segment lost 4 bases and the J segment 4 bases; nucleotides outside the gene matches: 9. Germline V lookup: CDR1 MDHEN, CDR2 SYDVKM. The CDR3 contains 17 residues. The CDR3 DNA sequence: TGTGCCAGCAGTTCGGCGGGACTAGCGGAAGATTACAATGAGCAGTTCTTC. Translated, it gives CASSSAGLAEDYNEQFF. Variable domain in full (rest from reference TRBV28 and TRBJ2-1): DVKVTQSSRYLVKRTGEKVFLECVQDMDHENMFWYRQDPGLGLRLIYFSYDVKMKEKGDIPEGYSVSREKKERFSLILESASTNQTSMYLCASSSAGLAEDYNEQFFGPGTRLTVL.

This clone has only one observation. The CDR3 here is CASSGLGGGGSYEQYF. The CDR3 bases are TGTGCCAGCTCCGGGTTGGGGGGAGGAGGCTCCTACGAGCAGTACTTC. The chain carries TRBV7-9 and TRBJ2-7, with D maybe TRBD2 (6 bases). Germline V gene sequence: CDR1 SEHNR, CDR2 FQNEAQ (reference sequence). The CDR3 is 16 residues long. Trimming took 8 bases from V and 0 from J, leaving 20 bases between them.

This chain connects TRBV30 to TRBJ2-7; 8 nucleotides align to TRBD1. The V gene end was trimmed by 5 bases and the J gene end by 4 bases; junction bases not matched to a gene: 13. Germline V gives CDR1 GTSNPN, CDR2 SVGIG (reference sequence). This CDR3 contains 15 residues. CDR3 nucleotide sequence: TGTGCCTGGGCCCTGACAGGACAGGGATTTTACGAGCAGTACTTC. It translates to CAWALTGQGFYEQYF. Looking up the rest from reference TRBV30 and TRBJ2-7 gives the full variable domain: SQTIHQWPATLVQPVGSPLSLECTVEGTSNPNLYWYRQAAGRGLQLLFYSVGIGQISSEVPQNLSASRPQDRQFILSSKKLLLSDSGFYLCAWALTGQGFYEQYFGPGTRLTVT.

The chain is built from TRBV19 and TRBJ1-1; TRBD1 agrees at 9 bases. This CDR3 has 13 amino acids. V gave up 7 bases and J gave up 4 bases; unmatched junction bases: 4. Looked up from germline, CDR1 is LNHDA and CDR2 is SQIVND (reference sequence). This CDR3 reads CASTGQGRTEAFF. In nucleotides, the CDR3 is TGTGCCAGTACCGGACAGGGGCGCACTGAAGCTTTCTTT.

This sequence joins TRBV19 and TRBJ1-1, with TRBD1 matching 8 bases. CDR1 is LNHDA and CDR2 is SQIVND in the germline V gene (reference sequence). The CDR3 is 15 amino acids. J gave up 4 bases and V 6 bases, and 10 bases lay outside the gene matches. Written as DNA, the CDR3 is TGTGCCAGTAGGCTGATGACAGGGGTAAGCACTGAAGCTTTCTTT. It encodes CASRLMTGVSTEAFF. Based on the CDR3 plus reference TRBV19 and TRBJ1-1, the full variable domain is DGGITQSPKYLFRKEGQNVTLSCEQNLNHDAMYWYRQDPGQGLRLIYYSQIVNDFQKGDIAEGYSVSREKKESFPLTVTSAQKNPTAFYLCASRLMTGVSTEAFFGQGTRLTVV.

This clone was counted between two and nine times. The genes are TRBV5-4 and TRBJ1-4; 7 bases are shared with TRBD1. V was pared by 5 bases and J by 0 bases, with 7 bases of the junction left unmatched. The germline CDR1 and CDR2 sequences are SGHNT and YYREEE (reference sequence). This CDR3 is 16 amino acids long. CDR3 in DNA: TGTGCCAGCAGTCATGGGACAGTCTCAACTAATGAAAAACTGTTTTTT. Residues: CASSHGTVSTNEKLFF.

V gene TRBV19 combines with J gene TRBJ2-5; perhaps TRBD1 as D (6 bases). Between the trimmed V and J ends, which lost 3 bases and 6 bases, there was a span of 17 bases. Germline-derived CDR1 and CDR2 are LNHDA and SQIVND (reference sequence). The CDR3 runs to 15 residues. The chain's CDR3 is CASSIGQQLGQTQYF. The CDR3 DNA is TGTGCCAGTAGTATCGGACAGCAATTGGGGCAGACCCAGTACTTC.

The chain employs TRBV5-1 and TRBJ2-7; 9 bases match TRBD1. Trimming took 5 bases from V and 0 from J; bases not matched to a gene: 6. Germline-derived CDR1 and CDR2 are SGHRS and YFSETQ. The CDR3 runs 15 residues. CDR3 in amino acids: CASRSGTGRSYEQYF. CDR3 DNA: TGCGCCAGCAGATCCGGGACAGGGCGCTCCTACGAGCAGTACTTC.

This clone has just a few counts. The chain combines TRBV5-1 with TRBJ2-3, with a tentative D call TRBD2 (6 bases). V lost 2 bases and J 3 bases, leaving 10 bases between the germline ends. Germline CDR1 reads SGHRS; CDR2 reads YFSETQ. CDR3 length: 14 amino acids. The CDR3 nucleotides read TGCGCCAGCAGCTTTGGAGGGAATACAGATACGCAGTATTTT. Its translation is CASSFGGNTDTQYF. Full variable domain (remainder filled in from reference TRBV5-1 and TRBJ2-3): KAGVTQTPRYLIKTRGQQVTLSCSPISGHRSVSWYQQTPGQGLQFLFEYFSETQRNKGNFPGRFSGRQFSNSRSEMNVSTLELGDSALYLCASSFGGNTDTQYFGPGTRLTVL.